This T cell receptor beta chain was obtained from a study of blood T cell repertoires in COVID-19. TCRdb keeps only in-frame clones here, not all; method: immunoSEQ multiplex PCR. Here the sample spans fewer than 350,000 clones, approximately 81% being singletons. Those who participated ranged in age from roughly 18 to 95 years and resided in 24 US areas. Cohort allocation depended upon clinical history that participants reported. For recovered donors of Cohort 3, there were two negative PCRs, clearance, or symptom resolution. The germline gives CDR1 SQVTM, CDR2 ANQGSEA. Trimming pared 1 base from V and 7 bases from J, leaving 10 bases between. This CDR3 contains 12 residues. This clone appeared once.

The source material was PBMCs or T cells enriched from blood (not recorded which). The V call is TRBV29-1, the J call TRBJ1-2; D is perhaps TRBD1 (5 bases). The receptor's source is a woman in her fifties or sixties who had recovered from COVID-19. The CDR3 protein is CSVEVRGLGYTF. The CDR3 coding sequence is TGCAGCGTTGAAGTAAGGGGACTTGGCTACACCTTC.